This TCR beta chain is from a study of blood T cell repertoires in COVID-19. Study-wide context: COVID-19 samples from acute and convalescent phases originated in the United States, Italy and Spain.

The assay was immunoSEQ multiplex PCR, and TCRdb's table has in-frame clones only and misses some. The sample consists of about 190,000 clones, approximately 88% of them appearing once. In its sample, this clone was seen a few times. Enrolled through a virtual design, the participants were between roughly 18 and 100 years of age and came from some 25 US areas. Participant-given clinical history determined each cohort assignment. The study counted Cohort 3 donors as recovered given two negative PCRs, clearance, or symptom resolution. The ends lost 4 bases at V and 9 bases at J; junction bases unmatched: 16. Germline values: CDR1 KGHSH, CDR2 LQKENI. This CDR3 comprises 18 residues.

The sequencing input was PBMCs or T cells enriched from blood (not recorded which). The sequence came from a woman aged 25 to 39 who had recovered from COVID-19. The rearrangement joins TRBV18 to TRBJ2-1; TRBD2 matches 12 bases. The CDR3: CASSQLPPLRLAGVEQFF. For the CDR3, the DNA is TGTGCCAGCTCACAACTCCCGCCACTAAGACTAGCGGGGGTTGAGCAGTTCTTC. The full variable domain, completed using reference TRBV18 and TRBJ2-1, is NAGVMQNPRHLVRRRGQEARLRCSPMKGHSHVYWYRQLPEEGLKFMVYLQKENIIDESGMPKERFSAEFPKEGPSILRIQQVVRGDSAAYFCASSQLPPLRLAGVEQFFGPGTRLTVL.